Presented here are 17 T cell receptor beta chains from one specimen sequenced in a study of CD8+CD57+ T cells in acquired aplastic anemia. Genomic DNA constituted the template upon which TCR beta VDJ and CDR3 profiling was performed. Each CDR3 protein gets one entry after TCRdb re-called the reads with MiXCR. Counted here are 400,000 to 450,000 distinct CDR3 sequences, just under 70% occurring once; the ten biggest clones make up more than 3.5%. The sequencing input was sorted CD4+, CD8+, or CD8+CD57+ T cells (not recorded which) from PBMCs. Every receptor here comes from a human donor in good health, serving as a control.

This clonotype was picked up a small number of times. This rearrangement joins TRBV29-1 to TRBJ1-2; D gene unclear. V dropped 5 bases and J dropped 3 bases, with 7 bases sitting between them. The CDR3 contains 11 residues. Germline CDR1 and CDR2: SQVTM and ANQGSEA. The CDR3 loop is CSVLGDYGYTF. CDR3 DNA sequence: TGCAGCGTTTTGGGCGACTATGGCTACACCTTC.

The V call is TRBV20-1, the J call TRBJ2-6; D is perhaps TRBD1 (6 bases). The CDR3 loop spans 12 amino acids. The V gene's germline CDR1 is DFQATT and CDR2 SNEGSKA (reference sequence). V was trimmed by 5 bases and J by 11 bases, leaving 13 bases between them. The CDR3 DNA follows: TGCAGTGCTGAAACAGGGTCCTACGTCCTGACTTTC. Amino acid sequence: CSAETGSYVLTF.

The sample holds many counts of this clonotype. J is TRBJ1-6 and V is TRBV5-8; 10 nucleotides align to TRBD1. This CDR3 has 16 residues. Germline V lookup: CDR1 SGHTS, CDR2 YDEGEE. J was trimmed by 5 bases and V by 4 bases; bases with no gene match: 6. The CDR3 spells CASSGRTGGNNSPLHF. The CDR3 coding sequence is TGTGCCAGCAGCGGGAGGACAGGGGGAAATAATTCACCCCTCCACTTT.

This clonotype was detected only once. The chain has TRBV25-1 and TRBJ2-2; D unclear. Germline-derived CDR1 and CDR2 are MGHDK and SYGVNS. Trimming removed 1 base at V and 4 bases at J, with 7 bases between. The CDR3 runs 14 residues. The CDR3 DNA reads TGTGCCAGCAGTGAATCTTGGACCACCGGGGAGCTGTTTTTT. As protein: CASSESWTTGELFF.

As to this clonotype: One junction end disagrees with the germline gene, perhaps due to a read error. The CDR3 protein is CASTPHRAYNSPPHHF. CDR3 DNA: TGTGCCAGTACTCCACACAGAGCGTATAATTCACCCCCCCACCATTTT. The rearrangement links TRBV19 to TRBJ1-3; no clear D gene. The length of the CDR3 is 16 residues. Germline V CDR1 and CDR2: LNHDA, SQIVND (reference sequence).

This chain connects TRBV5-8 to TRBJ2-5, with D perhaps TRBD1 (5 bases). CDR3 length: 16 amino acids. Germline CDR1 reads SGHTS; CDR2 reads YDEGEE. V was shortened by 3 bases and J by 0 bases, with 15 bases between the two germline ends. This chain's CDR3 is CASSSTGTAYQETQYF. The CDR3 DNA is TGTGCCAGCAGCTCAACAGGAACAGCGTACCAAGAGACCCAGTACTTC.

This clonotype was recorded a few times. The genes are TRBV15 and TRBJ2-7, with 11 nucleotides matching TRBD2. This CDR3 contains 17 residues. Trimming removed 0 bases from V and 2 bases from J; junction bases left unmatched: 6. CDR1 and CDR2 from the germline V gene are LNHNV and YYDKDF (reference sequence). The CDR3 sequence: CATSRDPIAGGTYEQYF. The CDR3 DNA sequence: TGTGCCACCAGCAGAGACCCTATAGCGGGGGGGACCTACGAGCAGTACTTC.

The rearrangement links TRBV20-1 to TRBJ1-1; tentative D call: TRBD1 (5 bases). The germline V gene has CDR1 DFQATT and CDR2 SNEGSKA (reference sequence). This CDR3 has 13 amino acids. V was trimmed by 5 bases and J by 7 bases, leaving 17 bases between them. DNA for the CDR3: TGCAGTGCTGGCTTGGCGGGGGATGGTGAAGCTTTCTTT. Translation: CSAGLAGDGEAFF.

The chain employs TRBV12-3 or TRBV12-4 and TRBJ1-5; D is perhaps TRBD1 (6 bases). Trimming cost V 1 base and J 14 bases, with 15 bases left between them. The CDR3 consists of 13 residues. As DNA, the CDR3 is TGTGCCAGCAGTTTAGGGGGGAGGACAGCTAAGCATTTT. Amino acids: CASSLGGRTAKHF.

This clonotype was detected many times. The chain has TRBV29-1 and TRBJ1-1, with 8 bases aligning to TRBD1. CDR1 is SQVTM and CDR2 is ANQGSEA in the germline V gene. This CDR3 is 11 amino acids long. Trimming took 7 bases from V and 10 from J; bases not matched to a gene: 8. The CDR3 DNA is TGCAGCGGGAGAGGACAGGGCGTAGCTTTCTTT. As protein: CSGRGQGVAFF.

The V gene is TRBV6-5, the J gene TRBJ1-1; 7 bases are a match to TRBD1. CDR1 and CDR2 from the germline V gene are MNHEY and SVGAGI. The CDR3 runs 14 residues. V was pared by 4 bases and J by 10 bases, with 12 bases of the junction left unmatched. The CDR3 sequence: CASSFDRARRGAFF. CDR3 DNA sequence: TGTGCCAGCAGTTTCGACAGGGCCCGCCGGGGAGCTTTCTTT.

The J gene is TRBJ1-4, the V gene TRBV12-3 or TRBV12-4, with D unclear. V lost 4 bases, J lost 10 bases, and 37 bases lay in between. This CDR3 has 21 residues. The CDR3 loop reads CASSSRRPLQEQAVLRGKLFF. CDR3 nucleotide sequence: TGTGCCAGCAGTTCTAGAAGGCCCCTCCAGGAGCAGGCTGTTCTTCGTGGAAAACTGTTTTTT.

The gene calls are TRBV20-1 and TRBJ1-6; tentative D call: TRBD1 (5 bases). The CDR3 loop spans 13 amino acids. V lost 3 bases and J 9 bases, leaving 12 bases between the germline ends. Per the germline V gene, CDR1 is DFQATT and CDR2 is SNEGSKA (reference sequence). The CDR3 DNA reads TGCAGTGCTAGCGAGGGACGGGGTTCACCCCTCCACTTT. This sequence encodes CSASEGRGSPLHF.

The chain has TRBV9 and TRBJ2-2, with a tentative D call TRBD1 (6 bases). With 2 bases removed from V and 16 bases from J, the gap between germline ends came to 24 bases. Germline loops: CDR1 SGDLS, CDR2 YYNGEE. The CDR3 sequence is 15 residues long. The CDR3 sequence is CASSVHRDYSGNTFF. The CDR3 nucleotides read TGTGCCAGCAGCGTGCACAGGGATTACTCTGGAAACACGTTTTTT.

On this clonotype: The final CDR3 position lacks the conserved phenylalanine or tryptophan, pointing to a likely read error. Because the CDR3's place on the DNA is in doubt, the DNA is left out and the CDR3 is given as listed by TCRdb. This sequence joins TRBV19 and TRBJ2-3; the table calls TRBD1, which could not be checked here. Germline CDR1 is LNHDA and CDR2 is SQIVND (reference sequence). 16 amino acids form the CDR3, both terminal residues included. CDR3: CASSSDRLWFQHFGDV.

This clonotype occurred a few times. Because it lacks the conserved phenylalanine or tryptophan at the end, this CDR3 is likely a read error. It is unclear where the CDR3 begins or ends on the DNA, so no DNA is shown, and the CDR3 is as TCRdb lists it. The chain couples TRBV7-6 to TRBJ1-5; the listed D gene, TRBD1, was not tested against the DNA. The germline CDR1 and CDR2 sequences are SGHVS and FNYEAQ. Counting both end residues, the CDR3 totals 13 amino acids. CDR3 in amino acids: CASSGGQGARETQ.

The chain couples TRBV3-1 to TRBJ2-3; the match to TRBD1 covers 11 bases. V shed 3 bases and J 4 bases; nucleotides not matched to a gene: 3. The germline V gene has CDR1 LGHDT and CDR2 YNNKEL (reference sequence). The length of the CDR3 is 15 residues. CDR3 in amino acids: CASSHPGQGADTQYF. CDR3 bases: TGTGCCAGCAGCCACCCGGGACAGGGGGCAGATACGCAGTATTTT.